This note documents a single T cell receptor (beta chain) sequence. It lacks a known antigen. No clone much larger than this one lies a single base away; base qualities are absent. V is trimmed back by 4 bases and J by 8 bases, and the junction contains 5 bases that no gene match accounts for. The CDR3, from cysteine to phenylalanine, totals 13 residues. The read is trimmed to its CDR3 DNA, 39 bases read in frame from base 1. These data come from a study of blood T cell repertoires in COVID-19 (TCRdb year 2020). Study-level background: Samples covering the acute and convalescent phases of COVID-19 were provided by collaborators in the United States, Italy and Spain. The repertoires were made available in a free public database intended to serve as a resource for research on the immune response to SARS-CoV-2. The samples were drawn from two sources: the first 160 participants of the ongoing ImmuneRACE study, and 950 to 1,500 subjects contributed by 6 global collaborators. Sample metadata almost always included a de-identified subject ID, COVID-19 status, age in years and sex. The material from the prospective study consisted of cDNA or gDNA derived from T cells, B-cell-depleted T cells, or PBMCs. Subjects who had been exposed to COVID-19, were actively infected with it, or had recovered from it provided the deeply sampled blood TCRbeta repertoires that made up the dataset. Where available, HLA class I and class II types were taken from metadata supplied by the sample provider and were not determined by assay-based typing.

Broader findings and caveats from the paper: Clinical and demographic metadata were provided uncurated, with the amount varying by source and participant.

The collaborating institutions used their own protocols to collect whole blood in K2EDTA tubes. For TCRbeta analysis, collaborators shipped samples as frozen whole blood, isolated PBMCs, or DNA extracted from either of those sample types. TCRbeta CDR3 regions were amplified from genomic DNA using the immunoSEQ Assay, a bias-controlled multiplex PCR. Processing in the source paper ran as follows. Nucleated cell counts per sample were estimated from amplification of reference gene primers within the assay. To quantify the absolute abundance of each unique TCRbeta CDR3 rearrangement, sequence reads were collapsed and filtered. Productive Simpson clonality was computed per sample as the square root of Simpson's diversity index over productive rearrangements. The source is immuneACCESS, and TCRdb retained only in-frame sequences with V and J called. Part of the clones is not carried over; for the studies checked, unresolved V genes explain less than half of this, and the remainder is unexplained. Clone size and V and J calls were adopted from that table, with D and trimming inferred from the DNA. For this sample the table gives more than 30,000 clones, of which 75% to 85% were detected only once. The ten largest clonotypes hold 14% of the sample.

The sequence was obtained from a woman between 65 and 79 years old with acute or convalescent COVID-19. Sequenced sample: peripheral blood. The chain uses TRBV12-3 or TRBV12-4 and TRBJ2-1, with 7 bases matching TRBD1. The CDR3 here reads CASSSPDRYEQFF. The sequenced DNA is TGTGCCAGCAGTTCCCCGGACAGGTATGAGCAGTTCTTC.